This T cell receptor beta chain was captured by sequencing in a study of blood T cell repertoires in COVID-19. Germline-derived CDR1 and CDR2 are MNHEY and SVGEGT. V was clipped by 0 bases and J by 3 bases; unmatched bases: 11. The CDR3 spans 19 residues. Clones were sequenced by immunoSEQ multiplex PCR, and TCRdb holds only the in-frame ones, with some missing. The sample includes about 130,000 clones, 85% of them seen just once. The V and J genes are TRBV6-2 or TRBV6-3 and TRBJ2-1; 10 bases map to TRBD2. This sequence originates from an elderly woman with acute or convalescent COVID-19. The specimen was peripheral blood. The CDR3 sequence is CASSYSKNSGGPRYNEQFF. In nucleotides, the CDR3 is TGTGCCAGCAGTTACTCGAAAAATAGCGGGGGGCCGCGCTACAATGAGCAGTTCTTC.